This T cell receptor (beta chain) was documented in a study of shared clonotypes between healthy human individuals. Study summary: Researchers drew samples from two women and a few men aged 18 to 49. Study results and caveats: Sampling covered nothing but blood. Tissue TCR repertoires likely differ from those found in blood.

Comments on this clone: As yet, its antigen is unknown.

The method was immunoSEQ multiplex PCR; TCRdb's version includes in-frame clones alone and lacks a portion of them. The sample carries under 2,000,000 clones, approximately 95% recorded once. Germline V CDR1 and CDR2: MGHRA, YSYEKL. The CDR3 has 17 residues. J gave up 2 bases and V 4 bases, and 13 bases lay outside the gene matches. The naive CD8 subset, CD45RO-negative cells positively selected for CCR7, excluded terminally differentiated effector memory CD45RA+ cells. The chain employs TRBV4-1 and TRBJ2-7; 8 bases map to TRBD1. The material sequenced was naive CD8+ T cells sorted from blood. The source of this sequence is a man aged 18 to 30 in good health. This chain's CDR3 is CASSPILMRTGTYEQYF. In nucleotides, the CDR3 is TGCGCCAGCAGCCCGATACTAATGCGGACAGGGACCTACGAGCAGTACTTC.